The 30 T cell receptor beta chains below come from one sample, sequenced in a study of cytomegalovirus exposure and HLA in healthy donors. The study ran its PCR with 60 Vbeta and 13 Jbeta primers. Profiled with immunoSEQ multiplex PCR; TCRdb holds only in-frame clones, not every one. The table records roughly 190,000 clones, approximately 12% of them present only once. The material sequenced was PBMCs. Receptors were obtained from a man aged 45-60 years in good health and CMV-seropositive.

The rearrangement uses TRBV19 and TRBJ1-5, with 9 bases that match TRBD1. The CDR3 length is 14 residues. J lost 7 bases, V lost 3 bases, and 4 bases had no gene match. CDR1 is LNHDA, CDR2 SQIVND, per germline (reference sequence). CDR3 DNA sequence: TGTGCCAGTAGTATTCGACAGGGGGAGCAGCCCCAGCATTTT. Translation gives CASSIRQGEQPQHF.

The rearrangement links TRBV11-2 to TRBJ2-7, with D possibly TRBD1 on 5 matching bases. V was pared by 0 bases and J by 4 bases, with 13 bases between. Germline V lookup: CDR1 SGHAT, CDR2 FQNNGV. The CDR3 totals 15 residues. In DNA, the CDR3 is TGTGCCAGCAGCTTAGATAGGCAGGGCACGTACGAGCAGTACGTC. This encodes CASSLDRQGTYEQYV.

This clone was counted between two and nine times. This chain joins TRBV5-4 and TRBJ2-7; D might be TRBD1 (6 bases). Germline V gives CDR1 SGHNT, CDR2 YYREEE (reference sequence). V was shortened by 2 bases and J by 1 base, with 10 bases between the two germline ends. The CDR3 runs 14 residues. CDR3 region: CASSFQGSSYEQYF. CDR3 coding DNA: TGTGCCAGCAGCTTTCAGGGGAGTTCCTACGAGCAGTACTTC.

J is TRBJ1-1 and V is TRBV19, with TRBD1 matching 10 bases. Per germline, CDR1 LNHDA and CDR2 SQIVND (reference sequence). V dropped 8 bases and J dropped 9; count of bases not matched to a gene: 9. CDR3 length: 13 amino acids. The CDR3 sequence: CASDGQGGKKAFF. The DNA of the CDR3 is TGTGCCAGTGACGGACAGGGGGGCAAGAAAGCTTTCTTT.

The sample holds a few counts of this clone. The gene calls are TRBV5-6 and TRBJ2-1, with 8 bases that match TRBD1. The CDR3 is 16 amino acids. Germline loops: CDR1 SGHDT, CDR2 YYEEEE. J was trimmed by 4 bases and V by 3 bases; bases with no gene match: 9. CDR3 DNA: TGTGCCAGCAGCTATACGGGACAGGCCACTTACAATGAGCAGTTCTTC. As protein: CASSYTGQATYNEQFF. Complete variable domain (other parts from reference TRBV5-6 and TRBJ2-1): DAGVTQSPTHLIKTRGQQVTLRCSPKSGHDTVSWYQQALGQGPQFIFQYYEEEERQRGNFPDRFSGHQFPNYSSELNVNALLLGDSALYLCASSYTGQATYNEQFFGPGTRLTVL.

This clone was picked up a small number of times. The chain recombines TRBV5-1 with TRBJ2-2; no firm D call. V lost 0 bases and J 7 bases, leaving 7 bases between the germline ends. The germline CDR1 and CDR2 sequences are SGHRS and YFSETQ. The CDR3 has 13 residues. DNA of the CDR3: TGCGCCAGCAGCTTGGAGGCGGTCGGGGAGCTGTTTTTT. Translating it yields CASSLEAVGELFF.

This clone was seen a few times. The V and J genes are TRBV7-9 and TRBJ1-1; 7 bases match TRBD1. The CDR3 is 16 amino acids. J lost 0 bases, V lost 5 bases, and 9 bases had no gene match. Looked up from germline, CDR1 is SEHNR and CDR2 is FQNEAQ (reference sequence). The DNA for the CDR3 is TGTGCCAGCAGCCCAACAGGGGAGAGGATGAACACTGAAGCTTTCTTT. Protein product: CASSPTGERMNTEAFF.

The chain employs TRBV7-9 and TRBJ2-1; TRBD2 agrees at 11 bases. The CDR3 is made up of 15 amino acids. Trimming cost V 0 bases and J 9 bases; bases outside gene matches: 4. CDR1 SEHNR and CDR2 FQNEAQ come from the germline V gene (reference sequence). The chain's CDR3 is CASSLALAGGSEQFF. For the CDR3, the DNA is TGTGCCAGCAGCTTAGCGCTAGCGGGGGGTAGTGAGCAGTTCTTC.

The chain couples TRBV6-6 to TRBJ1-4, with D possibly TRBD1 on 5 matching bases. CDR3 length: 15 amino acids. Per germline, CDR1 MNHNY and CDR2 SVGAGI (reference sequence). Trimming pared 10 bases from V and 2 bases from J, leaving 17 bases between. The CDR3 loop reads CATTRQSRTNEKLFF. The CDR3 bases are TGTGCCACCACCAGACAGAGCCGCACTAATGAAAAACTGTTTTTT.

This clone was detected a few times. The rearrangement joins TRBV7-9 to TRBJ2-5; D possibly corresponds to TRBD1 (6 bases). The J call may be mistaken, given a closer DNA end match to TRBJ2-7. This CDR3 comprises 13 residues. Germline loops: CDR1 SEHNR, CDR2 FQNEAQ (reference sequence). The CDR3 region is CASSLNRAHEQYF. CDR3 in DNA: TGTGCCAGCAGCTTAAACAGGGCCCACGAGCAGTACTTC.

This clone has more than one count but fewer than ten. V usage is TRBV29-1 and J usage is TRBJ2-1; 7 bases are a match to TRBD1. J lost 0 bases, V lost 0 bases, and 8 bases had no gene match. The CDR3 has 17 amino acids. From germline, CDR1 is SQVTM and CDR2 ANQGSEA. Here the CDR3 DNA reads TGCAGCGTTGAAGATCTATTAGGGACAGTCTCCTACAATGAGCAGTTCTTC. Protein: CSVEDLLGTVSYNEQFF.

This sequence joins TRBV9 and TRBJ2-1; 10 positions match TRBD2. With V trimmed by 1 base and J by 0 bases, 1 base remained unmatched. There are 16 residues in the CDR3. Looked up from germline, CDR1 is SGDLS and CDR2 is YYNGEE. CDR3 bases: TGTGCCAGCAGCGTAACTAGCGGGGTCTCCTACAATGAGCAGTTCTTC. Protein: CASSVTSGVSYNEQFF.

The chain employs TRBV6-6 and TRBJ1-6; D is uncertain. Germline V CDR1 and CDR2: MNHNY, SVGAGI (reference sequence). V was cut by 7 bases and J by 13 bases, with 14 bases left in between. The CDR3 covers 12 residues. The CDR3 loop is CASNDYSPPLHF. The CDR3 DNA is TGTGCCAGCAACGACTACTCACCCCCCCTCCACTTT.

This clone turned up a few times. This chain uses TRBV7-9 with TRBJ1-2, with 7 bases that match TRBD1. CDR1 is SEHNR, CDR2 FQNEAQ, per germline (reference sequence). The CDR3 is 15 residues long. Trimming cost V 1 base and J 2 bases; bases outside gene matches: 4. CDR3 sequence (DNA): TGTGCCAGCAGCTTAGAACAGACAGGGAACTATGGCTACACCTTC. Translated, it gives CASSLEQTGNYGYTF.

This chain uses TRBV5-4 with TRBJ2-5; maybe TRBD1 (6 bases). Germline CDR1 SGHNT, CDR2 YYREEE (reference sequence). Deletions cut 4 bases from V and 4 bases from J, with 11 bases between. The CDR3 runs 13 residues. The CDR3 DNA reads TGTGCCAGCAGCCGCGGACAGACAGAGACCCAGTACTTC. Translating it yields CASSRGQTETQYF.

In regard to this clone: The junction differs from germline at one of its ends, possibly a read error. The genes are TRBV7-7 and TRBJ2-3; TRBD1 aligns across 9 bases. Per the germline V gene, CDR1 is SSHAT and CDR2 is FNYEAQ (reference sequence). The CDR3 runs 15 residues. The chain's CDR3 is CASSSGTGTHDTQYF. The CDR3 region has the DNA TGTGCTAGCAGCTCCGGGACAGGGACCCATGATACGCAGTATTTT.

In its sample, this clone was seen a few times. The J gene is TRBJ1-1, the V gene TRBV14; a possible D gene is TRBD1 (5 bases). The CDR3 sequence is 16 residues long. The germline CDR1 and CDR2 sequences are SGHDN and FVKESK. The ends were cut back, 2 bases at V and 0 bases at J, with 13 bases in the middle. This CDR3 is CASSQQYGRVNTEAFF. Here the CDR3 DNA reads TGTGCCAGCAGCCAACAATACGGCAGGGTGAACACTGAAGCTTTCTTT.

The chain uses TRBV6-6 and TRBJ2-7; 7 nucleotides match TRBD1. V lost 5 bases and J lost 3; bases outside the gene matches: 4. CDR3 size: 13 residues. The germline V gene has CDR1 MNHNY and CDR2 SVGAGI (reference sequence). CDR3 nucleotide sequence: TGTGCCAGCAGTAGGGACAGCCTCTACGAGCAGTACGTC. Its translation is CASSRDSLYEQYV.

This clone has just a few counts. The gene calls are TRBV9 and TRBJ2-5, with D perhaps matching TRBD1 (5 bases). In germline, CDR1 is SGDLS, CDR2 YYNGEE. With 3 bases removed from V and 2 bases from J, the gap between germline ends came to 17 bases. This CDR3 region has 16 residues. The CDR3: CASSARGLGGQETQYF. The CDR3 DNA is TGTGCCAGCAGCGCTAGGGGATTGGGTGGTCAAGAGACCCAGTACTTC. Full variable domain (outside the CDR3, taken from reference TRBV9 and TRBJ2-5): DSGVTQTPKHLITATGQRVTLRCSPRSGDLSVYWYQQSLDQGLQFLIQYYNGEERAKGNILERFSAQQFPDLHSELNLSSLELGDSALYFCASSARGLGGQETQYFGPGTRLLVL.

This clone was found a few times. The chain is built from TRBV6-6 and TRBJ1-5; D unresolved. Trimming took 2 bases from V and 4 from J, leaving 6 bases between them. Germline assignment: CDR1 MNHNY and CDR2 SVGAGI (reference sequence). The CDR3 runs to 13 residues. The CDR3, as DNA: TGTGCCAGCAGTTACGAGATTAATCAGCCCCAGCATTTT. Encoded protein: CASSYEINQPQHF.

This chain links TRBV13 with TRBJ1-1, with D possibly TRBD1 on 5 matching bases. CDR3 length: 14 residues. Trimming took off 3 bases at V and 6 bases at J, with 14 bases between the two ends. Germline CDR1 reads PRHDT; CDR2 reads FYEKMQ (reference sequence). In DNA form, the CDR3 reads TGTGCCAGCAGCTTCGGGACTAGGCTGGCTGAAGCTTTCTTT. Residues: CASSFGTRLAEAFF.

This clone was observed a handful of times. V usage is TRBV19 and J usage is TRBJ1-2; TRBD1 agrees at 8 bases. V gave up 6 bases and J gave up 2 bases; unmatched junction bases: 5. This CDR3 spans 14 amino acids. The V gene's germline CDR1 is LNHDA and CDR2 SQIVND (reference sequence). The CDR3 protein is CASSRRTGNYGYTF. The DNA for the CDR3 is TGTGCCAGTAGCAGACGGACAGGGAACTATGGCTACACCTTC. Full variable domain (rest looked up from reference TRBV19 and TRBJ1-2): DGGITQSPKYLFRKEGQNVTLSCEQNLNHDAMYWYRQDPGQGLRLIYYSQIVNDFQKGDIAEGYSVSREKKESFPLTVTSAQKNPTAFYLCASSRRTGNYGYTFGSGTRLTVV.

There are a few counts of this clone. This chain joins TRBV30 and TRBJ2-4; 9 bases line up with TRBD1. V trimming: 1 base; J trimming: 2 bases; junction bases outside the gene matches: 3. The CDR3 is 15 amino acids. In germline, CDR1 is GTSNPN, CDR2 SVGIG (reference sequence). The CDR3 is CAWSETGGSKNIQYF. For the CDR3, the DNA is TGTGCCTGGAGTGAAACAGGGGGCTCCAAAAACATTCAGTACTTC.

This chain links TRBV11-2 with TRBJ2-7; TRBD2 might be the D (6 bases). The CDR3 spans 15 residues. Trimming stripped 4 bases from V and 0 bases from J, with 13 bases between. Germline lookup yields CDR1 SGHAT and CDR2 FQNNGV. In DNA form, the CDR3 reads TGTGCCAGCAGCTCCCCCGGGGGAAGCTCCTACGAGCAGTACGTC. Residues: CASSSPGGSSYEQYV.

The V and J genes are TRBV5-1 and TRBJ2-1; possible D gene TRBD1, 6 bases. Germline assignment: CDR1 SGHRS and CDR2 YFSETQ. This CDR3 is built from 13 residues. The V end was cut by 0 bases, the J end by 8 bases, with 9 bases between. CDR3 coding DNA: TGCGCCAGCAGCTTGGACAGGGTGGATGAGCAGTTCTTC. As protein: CASSLDRVDEQFF. Full variable domain (rest looked up from reference TRBV5-1 and TRBJ2-1): KAGVTQTPRYLIKTRGQQVTLSCSPISGHRSVSWYQQTPGQGLQFLFEYFSETQRNKGNFPGRFSGRQFSNSRSEMNVSTLELGDSALYLCASSLDRVDEQFFGPGTRLTVL.

V and J are TRBV19 and TRBJ1-6, with 10 bases lining up with TRBD1. The CDR3 runs 17 residues. Trimming cost V 5 bases and J 12 bases; bases outside gene matches: 16. Germline loops: CDR1 LNHDA, CDR2 SQIVND (reference sequence). This CDR3 is CASSSWDRGGSWVPLHF. The DNA for the CDR3 is TGTGCCAGTAGTTCCTGGGACAGGGGAGGCAGTTGGGTACCCCTCCACTTT. Combining the CDR3 with reference TRBV19 and TRBJ1-6 gives the whole variable domain DGGITQSPKYLFRKEGQNVTLSCEQNLNHDAMYWYRQDPGQGLRLIYYSQIVNDFQKGDIAEGYSVSREKKESFPLTVTSAQKNPTAFYLCASSSWDRGGSWVPLHFGNGTRLTVT.

Worth noting for this clone: In the same sample, other DNA sequences code for this CDR3. The rearrangement joins TRBV7-2 to TRBJ1-2, with 8 bases that match TRBD1. This CDR3 has 15 amino acids. CDR1 is SGHTA and CDR2 is FQGNSA in the germline V gene. V shed 2 bases, J shed 3 bases, and the junction held 5 bases outside the gene matches. Here the CDR3 reads CASSLPRGRDYGYTF. The DNA for the CDR3 is TGTGCCAGCAGCTTACCCAGGGGGCGCGACTATGGCTACACCTTC.

The chain is built from TRBV30 and TRBJ1-4; no reliable D call. Germline V CDR1 and CDR2: GTSNPN, SVGIG (reference sequence). CDR3 length: 13 amino acids. V lost 0 bases, J lost 4 bases, and 6 bases lay in between. The CDR3 DNA sequence: TGTGCCTGGAGTGTAGGGAGTAATGAAAAACTGTTTTTT. This sequence encodes CAWSVGSNEKLFF.

This clone was seen more than once but under ten times. This sequence joins TRBV27 and TRBJ1-4; D is ambiguous. The CDR3 consists of 14 residues. Trimming took 3 bases from V and 13 from J, leaving 18 bases between them. The V gene's germline CDR1 is MNHEY and CDR2 SMNVEV (reference sequence). The CDR3 DNA is TGTGCCAGCAGTTTGGCCGTTACGGGGTTTAGACTGTTTTTT. Translated, it gives CASSLAVTGFRLFF.

CDR3 region: CASSVSLNSPLHF. The CDR3 coding sequence is TGTGCCAGCAGTGTAAGCCTTAATTCACCCCTCCACTTT. V is TRBV2 and J is TRBJ1-6; unclear D gene. CDR1 and CDR2 from the germline V gene are SNHLY and FYNNEI. This CDR3 spans 13 amino acids. V was cut by 4 bases and J by 6 bases, with 7 bases left in between. Complete variable domain (other parts from reference TRBV2 and TRBJ1-6): EPEVTQTPSHQVTQMGQEVILRCVPISNHLYFYWYRQILGQKVEFLVSFYNNEISEKSEIFDDQFSVERPDGSNFTLKIRSTKLEDSAMYFCASSVSLNSPLHFGNGTRLTVT.